This T cell receptor beta chain was obtained from a study of OX40 agonist ivuxolimab in advanced cancers. Some clones are missing from TCRdb's copy, which holds only in-frame ones; the method was immunoSEQ multiplex PCR. The profile covers about 24,000 clones, with about 86% appearing a single time and 35% to 50% taken by the ten largest. Source: CD4+ or CD8+ T cells sorted from blood, taken in a trial of the OX40 agonist ivuxolimab. This receptor was taken from an adult with an advanced solid tumor such as melanoma, head and neck, liver or kidney cancer.

CDR3 coding DNA: TGTGCCAGCAGTCGGGACTCGACCTACGAGCAGTACTTC. It codes for CASSRDSTYEQYF. This chain links TRBV6-5 with TRBJ2-7, with D tentatively TRBD2 (6 bases). Trimming cost V 5 bases and J 2 bases, with 10 bases left between them. CDR3 length: 13 residues. Germline assignment: CDR1 MNHEY and CDR2 SVGAGI.